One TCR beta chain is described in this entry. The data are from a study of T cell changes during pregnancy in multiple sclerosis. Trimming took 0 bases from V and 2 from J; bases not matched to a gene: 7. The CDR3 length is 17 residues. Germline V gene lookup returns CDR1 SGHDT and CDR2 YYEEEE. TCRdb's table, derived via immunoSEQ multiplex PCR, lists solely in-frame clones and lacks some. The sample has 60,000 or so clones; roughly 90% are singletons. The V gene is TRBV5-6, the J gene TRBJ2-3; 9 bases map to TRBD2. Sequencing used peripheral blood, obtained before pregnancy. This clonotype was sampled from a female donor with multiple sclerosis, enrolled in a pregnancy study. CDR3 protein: CASSLGGLAGYTDTQYF. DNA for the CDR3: TGTGCCAGCAGCTTGGGGGGGCTAGCGGGGTACACAGATACGCAGTATTTT.